This T cell receptor beta chain appears in the sequencing data of a study of blood T cells in healthy people across ages. The CDR3 is 18 amino acids. Trimming removed 1 base from V and 4 bases from J; junction bases left unmatched: 16. Germline V gene sequence: CDR1 DFQATT, CDR2 SNEGSKA (reference sequence). Only a few counts were recorded for this clonotype. With a J-beta primer mix and a sample-barcoded 5' primer, a second PCR ran about 7 to 12 cycles. Using its own MiXCR run on the 5' RACE reads, TCRdb lists one record per CDR3 protein. The repertoire consists of fewer than 1.5 million distinct CDR3 sequences, with 40% to 50% occurring once and the leading ten covering roughly 7.7%.

The sample comprised blood. This receptor was taken from a woman aged 18 to 35 in good health. V is TRBV20-1 and J is TRBJ2-3; TRBD2 aligns across 8 bases. The CDR3 DNA sequence: TGCAGTGCTAGAGTCGGGCTAGCGGGCCCACTTTCCGCAGATACGCAGTATTTT. The encoded protein is CSARVGLAGPLSADTQYF.